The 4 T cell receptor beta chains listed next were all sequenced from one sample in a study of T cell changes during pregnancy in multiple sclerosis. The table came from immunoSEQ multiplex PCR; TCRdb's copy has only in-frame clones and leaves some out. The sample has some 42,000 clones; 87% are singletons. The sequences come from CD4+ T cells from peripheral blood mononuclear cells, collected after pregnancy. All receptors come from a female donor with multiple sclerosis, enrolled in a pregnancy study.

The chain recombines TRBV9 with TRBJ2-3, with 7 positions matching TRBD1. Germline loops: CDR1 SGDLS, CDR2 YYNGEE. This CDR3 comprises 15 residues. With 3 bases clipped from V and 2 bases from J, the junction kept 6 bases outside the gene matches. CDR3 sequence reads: CASSARTGVTDTQYF. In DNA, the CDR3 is TGTGCCAGCAGCGCCAGAACAGGGGTCACAGATACGCAGTATTTT.

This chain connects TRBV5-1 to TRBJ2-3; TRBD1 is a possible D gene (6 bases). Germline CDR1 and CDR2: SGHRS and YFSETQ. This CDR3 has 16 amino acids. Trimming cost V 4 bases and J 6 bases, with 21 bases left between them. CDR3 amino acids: CASSLSLKGGPDTQYF. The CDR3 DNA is TGCGCCAGCAGCCTCTCATTGAAAGGGGGTCCCGATACGCAGTATTTT.

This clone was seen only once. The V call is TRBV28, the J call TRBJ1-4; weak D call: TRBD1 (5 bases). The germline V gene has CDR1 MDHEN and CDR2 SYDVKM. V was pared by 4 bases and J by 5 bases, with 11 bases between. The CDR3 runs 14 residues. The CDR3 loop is CASSSRVSNEKLFF. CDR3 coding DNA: TGTGCCAGCAGTTCCAGGGTGTCAAATGAAAAACTGTTTTTT.

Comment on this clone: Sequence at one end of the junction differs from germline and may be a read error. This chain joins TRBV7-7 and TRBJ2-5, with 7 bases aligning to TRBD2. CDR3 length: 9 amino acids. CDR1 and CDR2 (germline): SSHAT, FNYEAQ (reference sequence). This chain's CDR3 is CASPSSGDF. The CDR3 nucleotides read TGTGCTAGCCCGTCCAGCGGGGACTTC.